A single sample gave rise to the 12 T cell receptor beta chains below, sequenced in a study of T cell responses to AZD1222 COVID-19 vaccine. Libraries were prepared by immunoSEQ multiplex PCR; TCRdb keeps only in-frame clonotypes and omits some of them. Here the sample spans 130,000 to 150,000 clones, approximately 86% being singletons. Material: peripheral blood, obtained 28 days after the second AZD1222 dose. The receptors here all came from an adult who received the AZD1222 COVID-19 vaccine.

With regard to this clone: The same CDR3 can be traced to other DNA sequences in this sample. The rearrangement links TRBV5-1 to TRBJ2-5; 13 nucleotides line up with TRBD2. V dropped 2 bases and J dropped 2; count of bases not matched to a gene: 0. Germline CDR1 reads SGHRS; CDR2 reads YFSETQ. This CDR3 comprises 15 residues. For the CDR3, the DNA is TGCGCCAGCAGCTTACTAGCGGGAGGGCAAGAGACCCAGTACTTC. Amino acid sequence: CASSLLAGGQETQYF. Supplemented by reference TRBV5-1 and TRBJ2-5, the full variable domain reads KAGVTQTPRYLIKTRGQQVTLSCSPISGHRSVSWYQQTPGQGLQFLFEYFSETQRNKGNFPGRFSGRQFSNSRSEMNVSTLELGDSALYLCASSLLAGGQETQYFGPGTRLLVL.

This rearrangement joins TRBV4-2 to TRBJ2-1, with 7 bases lining up with TRBD2. The junction had 7 bases not matched to a gene; V was cut back by 0 bases and J by 5 bases. This CDR3 has 16 amino acids. Germline CDR1 is LGHNA and CDR2 is YNFKEQ. In DNA form, the CDR3 reads TGTGCCAGCAGCCAAGACCTAGCGGCCCACGACAATGAGCAGTTCTTC. Translating gives CASSQDLAAHDNEQFF.

The V call is TRBV28, the J call TRBJ1-6; TRBD1 is a possible D gene (6 bases). Germline CDR1 MDHEN, CDR2 SYDVKM. Trimming removed 8 bases from V and 10 bases from J, with 18 bases in between. There are 14 residues in the CDR3. CDR3 amino acids: CASRTGGAYSPLHF. In nucleotides, the CDR3 is TGTGCCAGCCGAACGGGGGGGGCCTACTCACCCCTCCACTTT. The full variable domain, completed using reference TRBV28 and TRBJ1-6, is DVKVTQSSRYLVKRTGEKVFLECVQDMDHENMFWYRQDPGLGLRLIYFSYDVKMKEKGDIPEGYSVSREKKERFSLILESASTNQTSMYLCASRTGGAYSPLHFGNGTRLTVT.

This chain connects TRBV5-1 to TRBJ1-3, with TRBD1 as a possible D gene (5 bases). Germline CDR1 SGHRS, CDR2 YFSETQ. CDR3 length: 15 residues. V was trimmed by 3 bases and J by 0 bases, leaving 10 bases between them. CDR3: CASSWDGDSGNTIYF. The CDR3 nucleotides are TGCGCCAGCAGCTGGGACGGAGACTCTGGAAACACCATATATTTT.

The genes are TRBV29-1 and TRBJ1-2; 12 positions agree with TRBD1. Germline lookup yields CDR1 SQVTM and CDR2 ANQGSEA. CDR3 length equals 14 residues. Trimming removed 6 bases from V and 5 bases from J; junction bases left unmatched: 7. The CDR3 spells CSVGQGAFEYGYTF. The CDR3 coding sequence is TGCAGCGTGGGACAGGGGGCGTTTGAGTATGGCTACACCTTC.

This chain links TRBV11-2 with TRBJ1-2, with 9 bases matching TRBD1. With 5 bases clipped from V and 8 bases from J, the junction kept 21 bases outside the gene matches. The CDR3 runs to 18 residues. From germline, CDR1 is SGHAT and CDR2 FQNNGV. This chain's CDR3 is CASSAPGQGSLGLGGYTF. In DNA form, the CDR3 reads TGTGCCAGCAGCGCACCGGGACAGGGATCCCTTGGCTTGGGGGGCTACACCTTC.

J is TRBJ2-3 and V is TRBV5-1, with unresolved D. Trimming took 1 base from V and 6 from J, leaving 12 bases between them. Germline V CDR1 and CDR2: SGHRS, YFSETQ. The CDR3 is 14 residues long. The CDR3 DNA is TGCGCCAGCAGCTTGACGACAAATGACGATACGCAGTATTTT. It translates to CASSLTTNDDTQYF.

The chain employs TRBV7-2 and TRBJ1-2; D not certain. V was cut by 5 bases and J by 3 bases, with 13 bases left in between. This CDR3 is built from 14 residues. Germline CDR1 reads SGHTA; CDR2 reads FQGNSA. The CDR3 bases are TGTGCCAGCAGCCCGGGTCCCATCGACTATGGCTACACCTTC. This translates into CASSPGPIDYGYTF.

This sequence joins TRBV3-1 (or the pseudogene TRBV3-2) and TRBJ2-5; 14 nucleotides agree with TRBD2. The CDR3 sequence is 15 residues long. CDR1 LGHDT and CDR2 YNNKEL come from the germline V gene (reference sequence). V lost 6 bases and J lost 1; bases outside the gene matches: 1. This CDR3 reads CASSGLAGGQETQYF. As DNA, the CDR3 is TGTGCCAGCAGTGGACTAGCGGGGGGCCAAGAGACCCAGTACTTC.

The chain links TRBV27 to TRBJ1-5; TRBD1 might be the D (6 bases). Looked up from germline, CDR1 is MNHEY and CDR2 is SMNVEV (reference sequence). Trimming shortened V by 8 bases and J by 0 bases, and 11 bases separated the two germline ends. The CDR3 is made up of 14 amino acids. The CDR3 is CASGTPYSNQPQHF. CDR3 sequence (DNA): TGTGCCAGCGGGACACCTTATAGCAATCAGCCCCAGCATTTT.

V usage is TRBV2 and J usage is TRBJ1-1; no firm D call. There are 14 residues in the CDR3. V was shortened by 4 bases and J by 6 bases, with 15 bases between the two germline ends. Germline values: CDR1 SNHLY, CDR2 FYNNEI. In nucleotides, the CDR3 is TGTGCCAGCAGTGGACCTGGGGAGGGATCTGAAGCTTTCTTT. Protein product: CASSGPGEGSEAFF.

This chain links TRBV11-3 with TRBJ2-7; no reliable D call. Deletions cut 0 bases from V and 5 bases from J, with 5 bases between. From germline, CDR1 is SGHNT and CDR2 YENEEA. The CDR3 is 12 residues long. This chain's CDR3 is CASSLDSNEQYF. CDR3 in DNA: TGTGCCAGCAGCTTAGATAGCAACGAGCAGTACTTC.